Described below is a single TCR beta chain sequence and its context. Its matching antigen is unknown. This sample is drawn from a study of radiation and T cells in renal cell carcinoma. Specified time point: baseline pretreatment blood. Treatment: 15 Gy SBRT to primary tumor, nephrectomy 4 weeks later. Radiation-treated patients gave blood at baseline, week 2 and week 4. Study outcomes and limitations: In blood, top tumor clones expanded by 2 weeks, shrinking by 4.

The table came from immunoSEQ multiplex PCR; TCRdb's copy has only in-frame clones and leaves some out. This table has 140,000 to 150,000 clones, less than 90% appearing once. This specimen was blood, taken from a patient whose treatment included radiotherapy and nephrectomy. The receptor comes from a woman aged 70-85 years with renal cell carcinoma.

CDR3: CASSSITGTGKGNTIYF. The CDR3 DNA reads as TGCGCCAGCAGCTCTATTACCGGGACAGGGAAGGGAAACACCATATATTTT. The chain carries TRBV4-1 and TRBJ1-3; 9 bases map to TRBD1. There are 17 residues in the CDR3. Germline V gene lookup returns CDR1 MGHRA and CDR2 YSYEKL. V was pared by 5 bases and J by 4 bases, with 12 bases of the junction left unmatched.